The rows below give T cell receptor beta chains drawn from one sample of a study of T cells in Graves' hyperthyroidism and ophthalmopathy. Using its own MiXCR run on the multiplex PCR reads, TCRdb lists one record per CDR3 protein. The table lists hundreds of thousands of distinct CDR3 sequences, roughly 15% of them singletons. The material sequenced was blood. All receptors come from a man between 18 and 29 years old with Graves' ophthalmopathy. The CDR3 runs from the conserved cysteine through the conserved F or W. The D gene is left open where the match is weak. The size entry is marked missing in some rows and otherwise reads once, few, many or a size class.

V gene	J gene	D gene	clone size	CDR3 DNA	CDR3 protein
TRBV7-3	TRBJ2-5	.	many	TGTGCCAGCAGCTGGGCAGGCGGCGAGGAGACCCAGTACTTC	CASSWAGGEETQYF
TRBV6-5	TRBJ1-5	TRBD1	.	TGTGCCAGCAGTTACAGACAGGGGGATCAGCCCCAGCATTTT	CASSYRQGDQPQHF
TRBV6-1	TRBJ2-1	.	many	TGTGCCAGCAGTCAGGACAGCTTCCAGTACAATGAGCAGTTCTTC	CASSQDSFQYNEQFF
TRBV3-1	TRBJ1-1	.	many	TGTGCCAGCAGCCGGGACCAGAGAGCTGAAGCTTTCTTT	CASSRDQRAEAFF
TRBV13	TRBJ1-4	.	many	TGTGCCAGCAGCTTTTTTGCAACTAATGAAAAACTGTTTTTT	CASSFFATNEKLFF
TRBV6-1	TRBJ2-6	.	few	TGTGCCAGCAGGGAAAGATGGCAGGCTGGGGCCAACGTCCTGACTTTC	CASRERWQAGANVLTF
TRBV5-1	TRBJ1-1	.	many	TGCGCCAGCAGCTTGGAGGGGGGAATCCCTGAAGCTTTCTTT	CASSLEGGIPEAFF
TRBV27	TRBJ2-7	.	few	TGTGCCAGCAGTTCCGATTCAGCTGAGCAGTACTTC	CASSSDSAEQYF
TRBV6-1	TRBJ2-7	.	many	TGTGCCAGCAGTGAATTGGGGTTGTTCTCCTACGAGCAGTACTTC	CASSELGLFSYEQYF
TRBV7-8	TRBJ1-5	.	many	TGTGCCAGCAGCCCGAGGGTGGGTAGTAGCAATCAGCCCCAGCATTTT	CASSPRVGSSNQPQHF
TRBV10-3	TRBJ1-1	.	many	TGTGCCATCAGACAGGGGAACACTGAAGCTTTCTTT	CAIRQGNTEAFF